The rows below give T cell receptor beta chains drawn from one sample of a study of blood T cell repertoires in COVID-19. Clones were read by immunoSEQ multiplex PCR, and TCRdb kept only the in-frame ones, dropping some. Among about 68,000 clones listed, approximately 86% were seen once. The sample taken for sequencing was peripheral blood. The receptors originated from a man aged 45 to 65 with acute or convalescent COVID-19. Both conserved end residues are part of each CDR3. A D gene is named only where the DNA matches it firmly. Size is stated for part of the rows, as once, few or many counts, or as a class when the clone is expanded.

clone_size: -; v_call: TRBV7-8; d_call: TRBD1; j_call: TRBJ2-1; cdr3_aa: CASSPGQGPNEQFF; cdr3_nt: TGTGCCAGCAGCCCGGGACAGGGCCCTAATGAGCAGTTCTTC
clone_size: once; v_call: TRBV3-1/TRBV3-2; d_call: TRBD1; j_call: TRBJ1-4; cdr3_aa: CASSQGQRNEKLFF; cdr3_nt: TGTGCCAGCAGCCAGGGACAGAGGAATGAAAAACTGTTTTTT
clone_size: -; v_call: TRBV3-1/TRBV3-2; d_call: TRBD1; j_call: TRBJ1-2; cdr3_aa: CASRDTARGLGYTF; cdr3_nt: TGTGCCAGCAGGGACACGGCCAGGGGGCTTGGCTACACCTTC
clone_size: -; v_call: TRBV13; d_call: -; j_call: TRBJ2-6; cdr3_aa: CASSLSRGRSGANVLTF; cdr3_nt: TGTGCCAGCAGCTTAAGCAGGGGCAGATCTGGGGCCAACGTCCTGACTTTC
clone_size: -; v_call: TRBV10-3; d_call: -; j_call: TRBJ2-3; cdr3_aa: CAISERGGTDTQYF; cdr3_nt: TGTGCCATCAGTGAGCGGGGTGGCACAGATACGCAGTATTTT
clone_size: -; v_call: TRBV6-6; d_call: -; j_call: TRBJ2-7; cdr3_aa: CASSYSSAWSPTEQYF; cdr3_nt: TGTGCCAGCAGTTACTCTAGCGCCTGGAGCCCCACCGAGCAGTACTTC
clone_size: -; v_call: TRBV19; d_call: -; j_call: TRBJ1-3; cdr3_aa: CASTTDPSGNTIYF; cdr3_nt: TGTGCCAGTACCACAGACCCCTCTGGAAACACCATATATTTT
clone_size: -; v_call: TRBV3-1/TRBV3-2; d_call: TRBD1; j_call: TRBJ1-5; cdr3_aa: CASSQGTGGWQPQHF; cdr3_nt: TGTGCCAGCAGCCAAGGGACAGGGGGTTGGCAGCCCCAGCATTTT
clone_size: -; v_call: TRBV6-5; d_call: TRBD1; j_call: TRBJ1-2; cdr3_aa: CASSLTGDYGYTF; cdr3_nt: TGTGCCAGCAGCCTGACAGGGGACTATGGCTACACCTTC
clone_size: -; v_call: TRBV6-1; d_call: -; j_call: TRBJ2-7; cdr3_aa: CASSQMGLFYEQYF; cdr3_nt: TGTGCCAGCAGCCAAATGGGACTCTTCTACGAGCAGTACTTC
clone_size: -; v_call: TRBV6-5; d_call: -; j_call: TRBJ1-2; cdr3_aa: CASSSLSRGYGYTF; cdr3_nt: TGTGCCAGCAGTTCGCTTTCACGAGGGTATGGCTACACCTTC
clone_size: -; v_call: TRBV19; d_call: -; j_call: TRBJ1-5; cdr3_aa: CASSIRSGISSNQPQHF; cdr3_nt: TGTGCCAGTAGCATCAGATCGGGGATTTCGAGCAATCAGCCCCAGCATTTT
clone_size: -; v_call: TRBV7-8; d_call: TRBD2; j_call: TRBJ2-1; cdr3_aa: CASSLGAGERYEQFF; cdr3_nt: TGTGCCAGCAGCTTAGGAGCGGGAGAACGTTATGAGCAGTTCTTC